The T cell receptor beta chain under discussion was sequenced for a study of OX40 agonist ivuxolimab in advanced cancers. At the level of the study: The study enrolled dose-escalation patients with hepatocellular carcinoma, melanoma, renal cell or head and neck cancer. Study results and caveats: Within 6 weeks, CD4+ and CD8+ blood T cells expanded clonally at 0.1 to 3.0 mg/kg. Relative to CD4+, CD8+ T cells held more expanded clones on average.

At cycle 4 day 1, cycle 7 day 1, and baseline, blood was sampled. Sequencing used immunoSEQ multiplex PCR; TCRdb keeps in-frame clones, though not all of them. The sample includes approximately 45,000 clones, roughly 94% of them seen just once. Comments on this clone: Its antigen is as yet unknown.

The material was CD4+ or CD8+ T cells sorted from blood, obtained in a trial of the OX40 agonist ivuxolimab. The receptor comes from an adult with an advanced solid tumor such as melanoma, head and neck, liver or kidney cancer.

CDR3 in DNA: TGTGCCAGCAGTCCCCCCATGAGCGCCGGGGAGCTGTTTTTT. Protein sequence: CASSPPMSAGELFF. V is TRBV27 and J is TRBJ2-2; no reliable D call. V was trimmed by 5 bases and J by 6 bases, leaving 13 bases between them. Per the germline V gene, CDR1 is MNHEY and CDR2 is SMNVEV (reference sequence). CDR3 size: 14 residues.